This entry is about one T cell receptor (beta chain). Antigen: not known. The sample belongs to a study of OX40 agonist ivuxolimab in advanced cancers. The wider study: Aged about 23 to 90 with a mean of roughly 63 years, they were more than 80% male.

Produced via immunoSEQ multiplex PCR; TCRdb's table is partial and in-frame only. Altogether almost 70,000 clones are present, about nine tenths being singletons, with the ten largest covering over 3%. Trimming took 3 bases from V and 1 from J; bases not matched to a gene: 3. Germline V gene data show CDR1 as SGHNT and CDR2 as YYREEE (reference sequence). The CDR3 extends over 16 amino acids. The study, taken as a whole, reports: Low clonal expansion, among the lowest seen, marked partial responders at 0.1-3.0 mg/kg. Clonal expansion from baseline to week 6 occurred in both CD4+ and CD8+ T cells.

Here the sequenced sample was CD4+ or CD8+ T cells sorted from blood, taken in a trial of the OX40 agonist ivuxolimab. This clonotype originated in an adult with an advanced solid tumor such as melanoma, head and neck, liver or kidney cancer. The chain recombines TRBV5-4 with TRBJ2-1; 11 positions match TRBD2. The CDR3 DNA sequence: TGTGCCAGCAGCTCGGGACTAGCGGTGTCCTACAATGAGCAGTTCTTC. Translating gives CASSSGLAVSYNEQFF.